The next 21 T cell receptor beta chains were all read from a single sample in a study of blood T cell repertoires in COVID-19 (dated by TCRdb to 2020 to 2021). To prepare the library, the immunoSEQ multiplex PCR assay was applied. Entries here come from immuneACCESS through TCRdb and include only in-frame sequences with V and J called. Some clones fail to appear in such tables; in the studies checked, an unresolved V gene covers under half of the shortfall, and the cause of the remainder is unknown. The sample has fewer than 140,000 clones on record, about 70% of them singletons. The top ten clonotypes cover 0.8% to 1% of the sample. Sequencing input: peripheral blood. Receptors originate from a human donor with acute or convalescent COVID-19. The donor label of this sample is uncertain.

The chain links TRBV6-5 to TRBJ1-6, with D possibly TRBD1 on 6 matching bases. This CDR3 contains 15 residues. Germline CDR1 MNHEY, CDR2 SVGAGI. V was shortened by 8 bases and J by 9 bases, with 20 bases between the two germline ends. This CDR3 reads CASGSQQGLGSPLHF. The DNA for the CDR3 is TGTGCCAGCGGTAGCCAACAGGGACTAGGTTCACCCCTCCACTTT.

The chain is built from TRBV24-1 and TRBJ2-5, with 7 nucleotides matching TRBD2. J gave up 5 bases and V 4 bases, and 0 bases lay outside the gene matches. The CDR3 spans 12 residues. Germline CDR1 reads KGHDR; CDR2 reads SFDVKD. The CDR3 DNA is TGTGCCACCAGTGAGGGGGGGGAGACCCAGTACTTC. Protein: CATSEGGETQYF.

The gene calls are TRBV19 and TRBJ1-1, with D possibly being TRBD1 (6 bases). The germline gives CDR1 LNHDA, CDR2 SQIVND (reference sequence). This CDR3 has 13 residues. Trimming stripped 9 bases from V and 4 bases from J, with 15 bases between. This CDR3 reads CASIPRGGTEAFF. As DNA, the CDR3 is TGTGCCAGCATTCCGAGAGGGGGCACTGAAGCTTTCTTT. The full variable domain, rest sourced from reference TRBV19 and TRBJ1-1, is DGGITQSPKYLFRKEGQNVTLSCEQNLNHDAMYWYRQDPGQGLRLIYYSQIVNDFQKGDIAEGYSVSREKKESFPLTVTSAQKNPTAFYLCASIPRGGTEAFFGQGTRLTVV.

The chain recombines TRBV18 with TRBJ2-7, with TRBD1 as a possible D gene (6 bases). Looked up from germline, CDR1 is KGHSH and CDR2 is LQKENI. Trimming pared 6 bases from V and 0 bases from J, leaving 15 bases between. There are 15 residues in the CDR3. CDR3 sequence reads: CASSSTGKSSYEQYV. The CDR3 nucleotides are TGTGCCAGCTCGTCTACAGGGAAGTCCTCCTACGAGCAGTACGTC.

Many counts were recorded for this clone. The chain links TRBV7-2 to TRBJ2-1, with D uncertain. V lost 1 base, J lost 5 bases, and 3 bases lay in between. This CDR3 contains 12 residues. Germline V CDR1 and CDR2: SGHTA, FQGNSA. CDR3 DNA sequence: TGTGCCAGCAGCTTAGGGCACAATGAGCAGTTCTTC. Translating gives CASSLGHNEQFF.

This clone has a handful of counts. The J gene is TRBJ2-2, the V gene TRBV19, with D hard to call. Germline V gene data show CDR1 as LNHDA and CDR2 as SQIVND (reference sequence). The CDR3 sequence is 13 residues long. Trimming shortened V by 3 bases and J by 7 bases, and 9 bases separated the two germline ends. The CDR3 sequence: CASSMILNGELFF. The CDR3 region has the DNA TGTGCCAGTAGTATGATACTAAACGGGGAGCTGTTTTTT. Full variable domain (remainder filled in from reference TRBV19 and TRBJ2-2): DGGITQSPKYLFRKEGQNVTLSCEQNLNHDAMYWYRQDPGQGLRLIYYSQIVNDFQKGDIAEGYSVSREKKESFPLTVTSAQKNPTAFYLCASSMILNGELFFGEGSRLTVL.

The chain couples TRBV5-1 to TRBJ1-4, with D hard to call. Per germline, CDR1 SGHRS and CDR2 YFSETQ. This CDR3 comprises 13 residues. Trimming left V 3 bases short and J 10 bases short, with 13 bases between. Written as DNA, the CDR3 is TGCGCCAGCAGCTCCGGAGATGAAGGAAAACTGTTTTTT. Translating it yields CASSSGDEGKLFF.

J is TRBJ1-1 and V is TRBV28; 9 bases fit TRBD1. V shed 5 bases and J 7 bases; nucleotides not matched to a gene: 14. The CDR3 loop spans 16 amino acids. Germline CDR1 and CDR2: MDHEN and SYDVKM. The CDR3 spells CASSPSRSDRGFEAFF. In nucleotides, the CDR3 is TGTGCCAGCAGTCCATCCCGATCCGACAGGGGGTTTGAAGCTTTCTTT.

This clone was detected a few times. The rearrangement links TRBV7-8 to TRBJ1-2; 9 bases align to TRBD1. V was clipped by 2 bases and J by 4 bases; unmatched bases: 2. The V gene's germline CDR1 is SGHVS and CDR2 FQNEAQ. This CDR3 has 14 residues. CDR3 amino acids: CASSLMGQGYGYTF. CDR3 sequence (DNA): TGTGCCAGCAGCTTAATGGGACAGGGCTATGGCTACACCTTC.

The CDR3 reads CASSLWKRGNNEQFF. CDR3 bases: TGTGCCAGCAGTTTATGGAAGCGGGGAAACAATGAGCAGTTCTTC. V and J are TRBV28 and TRBJ2-1; 7 positions agree with TRBD2. The germline V gene has CDR1 MDHEN and CDR2 SYDVKM. The junction had 4 bases not matched to a gene; V was cut back by 0 bases and J by 5 bases. The CDR3 is 15 residues long.

The V call is TRBV29-1, the J call TRBJ2-2, with TRBD1 identical over 8 bases. Germline CDR1 reads SQVTM; CDR2 reads ANQGSEA. J lost 4 bases, V lost 7 bases, and 5 bases had no gene match. This CDR3 is built from 13 residues. The CDR3: CSGRQGSTGELFF. The CDR3 DNA reads as TGCAGCGGGCGACAGGGGAGCACCGGGGAGCTGTTTTTT.

There are a few counts of this clone. The chain has TRBV6-5 and TRBJ2-7; maybe TRBD2 (6 bases). Trimming cost V 6 bases and J 4 bases, with 19 bases left between them. Germline V lookup: CDR1 MNHEY, CDR2 SVGAGI. This CDR3 has 15 amino acids. As DNA, the CDR3 is TGTGCCAGCAGAACCCGTGGGTGGGGGGAGTACGAGCAGTACTTC. The encoded protein is CASRTRGWGEYEQYF.

This clone was detected ten times or more. The chain uses TRBV19 and TRBJ1-4; no firm D call. V was clipped by 5 bases and J by 3 bases, with 10 bases between them. Germline loops: CDR1 LNHDA, CDR2 SQIVND (reference sequence). This CDR3 is 14 amino acids long. The CDR3 DNA reads as TGTGCCAGTAGTCCTCGGAGAGCTAATGAAAAACTGTTTTTT. Translation gives CASSPRRANEKLFF.

This clone showed up just once. The chain employs TRBV12-3 or TRBV12-4 and TRBJ1-4, with 10 positions matching TRBD1. V was clipped by 6 bases and J by 7 bases; unmatched bases: 2. CDR3 length: 13 residues. The chain's CDR3 is CASSGQGGEKLFF. CDR3 nucleotide sequence: TGTGCCAGCAGCGGACAGGGGGGTGAAAAACTGTTTTTT.

This clone was detected only once. The rearrangement uses TRBV5-1 and TRBJ1-2; TRBD1 agrees at 11 bases. The CDR3 has 14 residues. Per germline, CDR1 SGHRS and CDR2 YFSETQ. The ends lost 4 bases at V and 6 bases at J; junction bases unmatched: 5. CDR3 coding DNA: TGCGCCAGCAGCCCCCAGGGACAGGGGGATGGCTACACCTTC. Amino acid sequence: CASSPQGQGDGYTF.

The V and J genes are TRBV5-4 and TRBJ2-2; 9 positions agree with TRBD1. CDR1 is SGHNT, CDR2 YYREEE, per germline (reference sequence). The length of the CDR3 is 16 residues. The junction had 9 bases not matched to a gene; V was cut back by 5 bases and J by 4 bases. The CDR3 sequence is CASSPRTGARTGELFF. The CDR3 DNA reads TGTGCCAGCAGTCCCCGGACAGGGGCCCGCACCGGGGAGCTGTTTTTT.

The chain carries TRBV11-2 and TRBJ2-2; D is ambiguous. With 1 base removed from V and 6 bases from J, the gap between germline ends came to 3 bases. This CDR3 spans 12 amino acids. CDR1 is SGHAT, CDR2 FQNNGV, per germline. CDR3: CASSLAAGELFF. The CDR3, as DNA: TGTGCCAGCAGCTTAGCGGCCGGGGAGCTGTTTTTT.

A note on this clone: At one of its ends the junction is not consistent with the germline gene, which may arise from a read error. V is TRBV10-3 and J is TRBJ1-3, with D tentatively TRBD1 (5 bases). This CDR3 has 15 amino acids. Germline V gene data show CDR1 as ENHRY and CDR2 as SYGVKD. The CDR3 sequence: CAIGEQVLTGNTIYF. The CDR3 DNA follows: TGTGCCATCGGTGAACAGGTATTAACTGGAAACACCATATATTTT.

In the case of this clone: This sample also contains other DNA sequences that code for the same CDR3. This rearrangement joins TRBV7-9 to TRBJ1-1; D remains ambiguous. The V end lost 1 base, the J end lost 0 bases, and 3 bases lay between the germline ends. Per the germline V gene, CDR1 is SEHNR and CDR2 is FQNEAQ (reference sequence). The CDR3 is made up of 13 amino acids. DNA of the CDR3: TGTGCCAGCAGCTTAGACATGAACACTGAAGCTTTCTTT. Translated: CASSLDMNTEAFF. The variable domain in full, completed from reference TRBV7-9 and TRBJ1-1, reads DTGVSQNPRHKITKRGQNVTFRCDPISEHNRLYWYRQTLGQGPEFLTYFQNEAQLEKSRLLSDRFSAERPKGSFSTLEIQRTEQGDSAMYLCASSLDMNTEAFFGQGTRLTVV.

This chain joins TRBV2 and TRBJ1-2; D not resolved. Germline CDR1 SNHLY, CDR2 FYNNEI. The V gene lost 4 bases and the J gene lost 4 bases, with 13 bases spanning the gap. The CDR3 covers 14 residues. CDR3 sequence reads: CASSATGAGYGYTF. The CDR3 region has the DNA TGTGCCAGCAGTGCCACCGGAGCCGGCTATGGCTACACCTTC. Using reference TRBV2 and TRBJ1-2 for the parts outside the CDR3, the full variable domain is EPEVTQTPSHQVTQMGQEVILRCVPISNHLYFYWYRQILGQKVEFLVSFYNNEISEKSEIFDDQFSVERPDGSNFTLKIRSTKLEDSAMYFCASSATGAGYGYTFGSGTRLTVV.

The chain recombines TRBV5-6 with TRBJ2-5; weak D call: TRBD1 (5 bases). Germline CDR1 SGHDT, CDR2 YYEEEE. The germline V and J ends were trimmed by 0 bases and 2 bases, with 14 bases remaining between them. The CDR3 contains 16 residues. CDR3 in DNA: TGTGCCAGCAGCTTGGTTACTACGGACAATCAAGAGACCCAGTACTTC. Encoded protein: CASSLVTTDNQETQYF.